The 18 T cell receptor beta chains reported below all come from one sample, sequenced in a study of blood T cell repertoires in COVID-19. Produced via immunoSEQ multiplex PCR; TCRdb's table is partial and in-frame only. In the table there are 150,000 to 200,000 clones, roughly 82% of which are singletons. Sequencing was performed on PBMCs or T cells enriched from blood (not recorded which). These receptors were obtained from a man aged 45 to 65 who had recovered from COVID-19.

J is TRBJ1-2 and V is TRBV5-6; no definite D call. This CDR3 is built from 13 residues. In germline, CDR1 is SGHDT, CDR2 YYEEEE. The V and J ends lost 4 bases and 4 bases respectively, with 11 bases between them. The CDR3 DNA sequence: TGTGCCAGCAGCACAGTAGTGTCCTATGGCTACACCTTC. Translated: CASSTVVSYGYTF.

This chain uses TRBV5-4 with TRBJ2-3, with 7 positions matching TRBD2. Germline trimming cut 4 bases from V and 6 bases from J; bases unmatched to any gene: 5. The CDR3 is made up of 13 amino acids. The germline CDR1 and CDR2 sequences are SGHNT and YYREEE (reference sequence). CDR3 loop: CASSPGLEDTQYF. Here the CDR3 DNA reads TGTGCCAGCAGCCCCGGACTAGAGGATACGCAGTATTTT. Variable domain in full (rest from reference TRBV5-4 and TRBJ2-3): ETGVTQSPTHLIKTRGQQVTLRCSSQSGHNTVSWYQQALGQGPQFIFQYYREEENGRGNFPPRFSGLQFPNYSSELNVNALELDDSALYLCASSPGLEDTQYFGPGTRLTVL.

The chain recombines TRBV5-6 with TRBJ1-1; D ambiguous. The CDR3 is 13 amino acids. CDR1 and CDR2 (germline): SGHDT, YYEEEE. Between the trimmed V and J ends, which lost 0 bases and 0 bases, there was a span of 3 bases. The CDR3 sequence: CASSLGVNTEAFF. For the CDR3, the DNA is TGTGCCAGCAGCTTGGGCGTGAACACTGAAGCTTTCTTT.

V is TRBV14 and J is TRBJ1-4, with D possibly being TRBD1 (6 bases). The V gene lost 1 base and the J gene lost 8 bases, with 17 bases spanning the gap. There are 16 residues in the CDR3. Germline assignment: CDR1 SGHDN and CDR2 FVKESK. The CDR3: CASSQVLGTKEEKLFF. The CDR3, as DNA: TGTGCCAGCAGCCAAGTTCTCGGGACAAAGGAGGAAAAACTGTTTTTT.

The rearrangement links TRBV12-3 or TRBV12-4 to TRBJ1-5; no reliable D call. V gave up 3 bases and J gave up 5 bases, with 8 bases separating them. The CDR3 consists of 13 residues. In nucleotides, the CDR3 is TGTGCCAGCAGTTTCGGGGAGCATCAGCCCCAGCATTTT. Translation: CASSFGEHQPQHF.

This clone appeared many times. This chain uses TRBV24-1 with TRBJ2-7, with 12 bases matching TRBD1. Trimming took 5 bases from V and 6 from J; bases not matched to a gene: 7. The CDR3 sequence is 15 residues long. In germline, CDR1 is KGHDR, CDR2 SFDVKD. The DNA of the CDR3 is TGTGCCACCAGTGCCCGGGGACAGGGGGCCCTCGAGCAGTACTTC. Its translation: CATSARGQGALEQYF.

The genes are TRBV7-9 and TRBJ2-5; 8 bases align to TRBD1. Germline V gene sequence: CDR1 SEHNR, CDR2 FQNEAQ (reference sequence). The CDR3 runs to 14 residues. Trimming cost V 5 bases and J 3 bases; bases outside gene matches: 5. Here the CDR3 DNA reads TGTGCCAGCAGCCACTACAGGGGGGAAGAGACCCAGTACTTC. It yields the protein CASSHYRGEETQYF.

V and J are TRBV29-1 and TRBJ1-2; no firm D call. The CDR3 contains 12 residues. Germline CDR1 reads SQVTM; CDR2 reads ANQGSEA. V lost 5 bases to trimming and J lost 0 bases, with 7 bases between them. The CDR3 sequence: CSVRVPNYGYTF. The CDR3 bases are TGCAGCGTTCGGGTCCCTAACTATGGCTACACCTTC.

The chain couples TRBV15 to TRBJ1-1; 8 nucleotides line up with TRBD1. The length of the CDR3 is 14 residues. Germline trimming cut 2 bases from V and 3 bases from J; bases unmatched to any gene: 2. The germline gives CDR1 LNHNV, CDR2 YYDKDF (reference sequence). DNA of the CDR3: TGTGCCACCAGCAGAAAGGGACAGGACACTGAAGCTTTCTTT. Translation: CATSRKGQDTEAFF.

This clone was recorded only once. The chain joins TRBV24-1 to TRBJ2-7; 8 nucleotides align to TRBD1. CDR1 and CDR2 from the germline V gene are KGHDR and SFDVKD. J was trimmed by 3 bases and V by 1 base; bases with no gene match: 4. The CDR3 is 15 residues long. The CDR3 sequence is CATSDFQGAGYEQYF. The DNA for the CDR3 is TGTGCCACCAGTGATTTTCAGGGGGCGGGCTACGAGCAGTACTTC.

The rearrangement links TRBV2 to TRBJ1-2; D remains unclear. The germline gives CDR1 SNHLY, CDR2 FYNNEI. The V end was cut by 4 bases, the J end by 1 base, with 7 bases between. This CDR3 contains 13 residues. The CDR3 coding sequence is TGTGCCAGCAGTGCAACAATTAACTATGGCTACACCTTC. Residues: CASSATINYGYTF. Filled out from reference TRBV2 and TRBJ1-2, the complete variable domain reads EPEVTQTPSHQVTQMGQEVILRCVPISNHLYFYWYRQILGQKVEFLVSFYNNEISEKSEIFDDQFSVERPDGSNFTLKIRSTKLEDSAMYFCASSATINYGYTFGSGTRLTVV.

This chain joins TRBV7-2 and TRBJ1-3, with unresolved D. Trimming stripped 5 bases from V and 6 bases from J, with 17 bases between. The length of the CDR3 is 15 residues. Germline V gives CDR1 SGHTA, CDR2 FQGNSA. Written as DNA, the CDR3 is TGTGCCAGCAGCCCCTCGGCGGGCACCTTAAACACCATATATTTT. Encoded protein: CASSPSAGTLNTIYF. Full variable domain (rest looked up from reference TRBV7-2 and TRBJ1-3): GAGVSQSPSNKVTEKGKDVELRCDPISGHTALYWYRQSLGQGLEFLIYFQGNSAPDKSGLPSDRFSAERTGGSVSTLTIQRTQQEDSAVYLCASSPSAGTLNTIYFGEGSWLTVV.

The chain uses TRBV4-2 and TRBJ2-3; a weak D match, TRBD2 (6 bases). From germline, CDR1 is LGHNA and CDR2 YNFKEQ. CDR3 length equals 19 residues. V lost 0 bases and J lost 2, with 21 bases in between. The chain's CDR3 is CASSQDVGPGVRATDTQYF. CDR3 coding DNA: TGTGCCAGCAGCCAAGATGTAGGTCCGGGGGTGCGAGCCACAGATACGCAGTATTTT.

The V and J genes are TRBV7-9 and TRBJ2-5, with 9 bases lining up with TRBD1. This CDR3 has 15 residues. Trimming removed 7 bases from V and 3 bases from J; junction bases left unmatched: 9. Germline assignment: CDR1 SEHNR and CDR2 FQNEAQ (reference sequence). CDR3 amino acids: CASIEGQGGEETQYF. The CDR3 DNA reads TGTGCCAGCATTGAGGGACAGGGAGGGGAAGAGACCCAGTACTTC.

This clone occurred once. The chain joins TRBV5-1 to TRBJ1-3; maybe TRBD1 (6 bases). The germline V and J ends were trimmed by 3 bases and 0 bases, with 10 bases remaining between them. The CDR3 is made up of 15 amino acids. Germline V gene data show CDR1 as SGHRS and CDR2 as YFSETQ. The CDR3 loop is CASSSTGTSGNTIYF. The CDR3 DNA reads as TGCGCCAGCAGCTCGACAGGAACCTCTGGAAACACCATATATTTT.

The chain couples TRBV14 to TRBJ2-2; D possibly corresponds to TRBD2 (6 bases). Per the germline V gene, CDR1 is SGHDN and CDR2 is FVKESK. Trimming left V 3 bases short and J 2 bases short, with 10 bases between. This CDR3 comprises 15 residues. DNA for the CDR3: TGTGCCAGCAGCCAGATGACTAGAAACACCGGGGAGCTGTTTTTT. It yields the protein CASSQMTRNTGELFF. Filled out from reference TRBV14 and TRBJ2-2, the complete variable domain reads EAGVTQFPSHSVIEKGQTVTLRCDPISGHDNLYWYRRVMGKEIKFLLHFVKESKQDESGMPNNRFLAERTGGTYSTLKVQPAELEDSGVYFCASSQMTRNTGELFFGEGSRLTVL.

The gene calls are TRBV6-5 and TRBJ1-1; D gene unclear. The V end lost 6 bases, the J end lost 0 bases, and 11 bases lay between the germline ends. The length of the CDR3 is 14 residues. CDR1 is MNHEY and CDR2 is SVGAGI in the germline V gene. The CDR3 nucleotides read TGTGCCAGCAGAAGAGACACCGTGAACACTGAAGCTTTCTTT. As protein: CASRRDTVNTEAFF.

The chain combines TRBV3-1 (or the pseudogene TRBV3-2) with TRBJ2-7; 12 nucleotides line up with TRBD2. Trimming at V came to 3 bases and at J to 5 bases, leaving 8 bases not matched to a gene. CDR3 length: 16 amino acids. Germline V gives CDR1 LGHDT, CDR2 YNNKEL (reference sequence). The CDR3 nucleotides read TGTGCCAGCAGCCACCGACTAGCGGGAGTTCCCCACGAGCAGTACTTC. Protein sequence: CASSHRLAGVPHEQYF.